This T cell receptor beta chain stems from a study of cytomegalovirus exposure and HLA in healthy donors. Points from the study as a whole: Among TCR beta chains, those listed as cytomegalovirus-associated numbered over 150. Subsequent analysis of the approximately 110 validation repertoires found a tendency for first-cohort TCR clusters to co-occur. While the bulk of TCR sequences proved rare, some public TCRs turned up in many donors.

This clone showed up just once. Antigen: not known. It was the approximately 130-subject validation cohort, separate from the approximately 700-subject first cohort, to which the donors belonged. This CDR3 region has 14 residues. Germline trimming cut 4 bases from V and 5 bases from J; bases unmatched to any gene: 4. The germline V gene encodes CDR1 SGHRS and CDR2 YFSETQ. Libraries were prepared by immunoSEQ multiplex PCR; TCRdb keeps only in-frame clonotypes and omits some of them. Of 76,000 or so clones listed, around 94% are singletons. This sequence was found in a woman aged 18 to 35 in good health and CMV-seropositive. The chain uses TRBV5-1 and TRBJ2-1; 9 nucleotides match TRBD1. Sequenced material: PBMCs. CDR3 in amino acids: CASSPQGADNEQFF. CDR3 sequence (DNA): TGCGCCAGCAGCCCACAGGGGGCCGACAATGAGCAGTTCTTC.